These 31 T cell receptor beta chains were sequenced from one sample in a study of blood T cell repertoires in COVID-19. The repertoire was sequenced with immunoSEQ multiplex PCR; TCRdb's copy has only in-frame clones and lacks some. Among about 64,000 clones listed, 75% to 95% were seen once. The sequenced sample was peripheral blood. These receptors were obtained from an elderly woman with active COVID-19.

The chain combines TRBV6-5 with TRBJ2-2; TRBD2 might be the D (6 bases). This CDR3 has 15 amino acids. Germline V gene sequence: CDR1 MNHEY, CDR2 SVGAGI. V was clipped by 8 bases and J by 6 bases, with 19 bases between them. Here the CDR3 reads CASWDWGIPPGELFF. CDR3 bases: TGTGCCAGCTGGGACTGGGGGATACCGCCCGGGGAGCTGTTTTTT.

This clone was found once. The J gene is TRBJ2-7, the V gene TRBV3-1 (or the pseudogene TRBV3-2), with D tentatively TRBD2 (5 bases). CDR3 length equals 13 residues. Per germline, CDR1 LGHDT and CDR2 YNNKEL (reference sequence). Trimming left V 4 bases short and J 7 bases short, with 14 bases between. In DNA form, the CDR3 reads TGTGCCAGCAGCCGATCCCCCCGCGGGGAGCAGTACTTC. Translation gives CASSRSPRGEQYF.

This clone showed up just a few times. The chain is built from TRBV6-5 and TRBJ2-2, with D tentatively TRBD1 (7 bases). This CDR3 has 15 amino acids. Trimming removed 6 bases at V and 6 bases at J, with 17 bases between. Germline values: CDR1 MNHEY, CDR2 SVGAGI. CDR3: CASRPDRDLPGELFF. DNA of the CDR3: TGTGCCAGCAGACCCGACAGGGACTTGCCCGGGGAGCTGTTTTTT.

The chain combines TRBV18 with TRBJ2-7; D remains unclear. Trimming left V 2 bases short and J 3 bases short, with 8 bases between. Per germline, CDR1 KGHSH and CDR2 LQKENI. The length of the CDR3 is 13 residues. The CDR3 region is CASSPGTDYEQYF. The DNA of the CDR3 is TGTGCCAGCTCACCAGGCACCGACTACGAGCAGTACTTC.

The chain is built from TRBV10-3 and TRBJ2-3; TRBD2 matches 7 bases. The V and J ends lost 8 bases and 2 bases, in that order; junction bases with no gene match: 13. The germline V gene encodes CDR1 ENHRY and CDR2 SYGVKD. The CDR3 runs 16 residues. DNA for the CDR3: TGTGCCATCTCGGAGCGGGGAGCACGGAACACAGATACGCAGTATTTT. Translating gives CAISERGARNTDTQYF.

The CDR3 coding sequence is TGTGCCATCAGTCCTGAGACAGGAACCTACGAGCAGTACTTC. Translation gives CAISPETGTYEQYF. V gene TRBV10-3 combines with J gene TRBJ2-7; D is possibly TRBD1 (6 bases). The germline V and J ends were trimmed by 5 bases and 2 bases, with 13 bases remaining between them. Germline CDR1 is ENHRY and CDR2 is SYGVKD. CDR3 length: 14 amino acids.

This rearrangement joins TRBV23-1 to TRBJ1-5; possible D gene TRBD1, 5 bases. TRBV23-1 is an ORF; its function is uncertain. The CDR3 sequence is 14 residues long. Trimming stripped 3 bases from V and 2 bases from J, with 8 bases between. The CDR3, as DNA: TGCGCCAGCAGTCATCGGGGGGGCAATCAGCCCCAGCATTTT. It specifies CASSHRGGNQPQHF.

This clone was recorded once. The gene calls are TRBV5-6 and TRBJ2-3; D is perhaps TRBD2 (5 bases). V lost 3 bases and J lost 6, with 17 bases in between. Germline values: CDR1 SGHDT, CDR2 YYEEEE. The CDR3 is 15 amino acids. In DNA, the CDR3 is TGTGCCAGCAGCTGGCTAGCCCAAATCGCGGATACGCAGTATTTT. It yields the protein CASSWLAQIADTQYF.

The chain carries TRBV27 and TRBJ2-1, with 10 nucleotides matching TRBD2. With 5 bases clipped from V and 2 bases from J, the junction kept 9 bases outside the gene matches. Germline V CDR1 and CDR2: MNHEY, SMNVEV (reference sequence). CDR3 length: 17 amino acids. The CDR3 spells CASSPLSGRAAYNEQFF. The DNA for the CDR3 is TGTGCCAGCAGTCCTTTGAGCGGGAGGGCCGCCTACAATGAGCAGTTCTTC.

This sequence joins TRBV6-4 and TRBJ2-3; 7 positions agree with TRBD2. The CDR3 totals 15 residues. Germline CDR1 is MRHNA and CDR2 is SNTAGT. V gave up 3 bases and J gave up 2 bases; unmatched junction bases: 5. CDR3 nucleotide sequence: TGTGCCAGCAGTGAGGGCGGGAGATCCACAGATACGCAGTATTTT. This sequence encodes CASSEGGRSTDTQYF.

This clone occurred once. The chain has TRBV24-1 and TRBJ1-1; a weak D match, TRBD1 (6 bases). V shed 4 bases and J shed 0 bases, with 8 bases lying between them. Germline CDR1 and CDR2: KGHDR and SFDVKD. The CDR3 covers 14 residues. The CDR3 nucleotides are TGTGCCACCAGTGAAACAGGGTTGAACACTGAAGCTTTCTTT. Protein: CATSETGLNTEAFF.

The rearrangement joins TRBV10-3 to TRBJ1-2; D unresolved. The CDR3 loop spans 14 amino acids. The germline V and J ends were trimmed by 0 bases and 3 bases, with 8 bases remaining between them. Germline V gene data show CDR1 as ENHRY and CDR2 as SYGVKD. As DNA, the CDR3 is TGTGCCATCAGTGAGTCCCCAGATGACTATGGCTACACCTTC. As protein: CAISESPDDYGYTF.

The table lists this clone with a count of one. J is TRBJ2-2 and V is TRBV19; 8 bases are shared with TRBD2. This CDR3 is built from 16 residues. Germline assignment: CDR1 LNHDA and CDR2 SQIVND (reference sequence). The V gene end was trimmed by 7 bases and the J gene end by 1 base; junction bases not matched to a gene: 8. CDR3 DNA sequence: TGTGCCAGTACCGGGAGGGGGAAGAGGAACACCGGGGAGCTGTTTTTT. It specifies CASTGRGKRNTGELFF.

The V gene is TRBV2, the J gene TRBJ2-1, with 11 bases that match TRBD2. V shed 6 bases and J 4 bases; nucleotides not matched to a gene: 17. CDR1 SNHLY and CDR2 FYNNEI come from the germline V gene. The CDR3 runs 19 residues. CDR3 in amino acids: CASRGRAPRLAGGYNEQFF. CDR3 DNA sequence: TGTGCCAGCAGGGGCAGGGCCCCAAGGTTAGCGGGAGGGTACAATGAGCAGTTCTTC. Complete variable domain (other parts from reference TRBV2 and TRBJ2-1): EPEVTQTPSHQVTQMGQEVILRCVPISNHLYFYWYRQILGQKVEFLVSFYNNEISEKSEIFDDQFSVERPDGSNFTLKIRSTKLEDSAMYFCASRGRAPRLAGGYNEQFFGPGTRLTVL.

CDR3 nucleotides: TGCGCCAGCAGTCAATCCGACCTAGCGGGGGGGGAGAATGAGCAGTTCTTC. It codes for CASSQSDLAGGENEQFF. The chain couples TRBV23-1 to TRBJ2-1; 12 bases align to TRBD2. TRBV23-1 falls under the ORF class, with uncertain function. After removal of 0 bases from V and 7 bases from J, the junction contained 7 bases not matched to a gene. CDR3 length equals 17 residues.

CDR3: CASRDSRTGNTIYF. The CDR3, as DNA: TGTGCCAGCAGGGACAGTAGGACTGGAAACACCATATATTTT. The chain combines TRBV27 with TRBJ1-3, with D perhaps TRBD1 (6 bases). The CDR3 length is 14 residues. Trimming took off 6 bases at V and 2 bases at J, with 11 bases between the two ends. Germline-derived CDR1 and CDR2 are MNHEY and SMNVEV (reference sequence).

J is TRBJ2-1 and V is TRBV7-2, with 8 bases fitting TRBD2. The V gene end was trimmed by 8 bases and the J gene end by 2 bases; junction bases not matched to a gene: 5. In germline, CDR1 is SGHTA, CDR2 FQGNSA. This CDR3 is 14 amino acids long. CDR3 protein: CASQGLETYNEQFF. In DNA, the CDR3 is TGTGCCAGCCAGGGACTAGAGACCTACAATGAGCAGTTCTTC.

Only a few counts were recorded for this clone. The J gene is TRBJ2-7, the V gene TRBV11-2; possibly TRBD1 for D (5 bases). Germline assignment: CDR1 SGHAT and CDR2 FQNNGV. The CDR3 is 17 residues long. The V and J ends lost 1 base and 5 bases respectively, with 21 bases between them. CDR3 sequence reads: CASSLVGRQGYSHEQYF. CDR3 DNA: TGTGCCAGCAGCTTAGTGGGAAGGCAGGGCTATAGTCACGAGCAGTACTTC. Looking up the rest from reference TRBV11-2 and TRBJ2-7 gives the full variable domain: EAGVAQSPRYKIIEKRQSVAFWCNPISGHATLYWYQQILGQGPKLLIQFQNNGVVDDSQLPKDRFSAERLKGVDSTLKIQPAKLEDSAVYLCASSLVGRQGYSHEQYFGPGTRLTVT.

This chain uses TRBV28 with TRBJ2-1; a possible D gene is TRBD2 (5 bases). The V end was cut by 7 bases, the J end by 6 bases, with 13 bases between. CDR1 MDHEN and CDR2 SYDVKM come from the germline V gene. This CDR3 is built from 13 residues. The CDR3 reads CASIRIGVNEQFF. CDR3 nucleotides: TGTGCCAGCATTCGTATCGGGGTCAATGAGCAGTTCTTC.

CDR3 loop: CSAVRAAQQETQYF. The DNA for the CDR3 is TGCAGCGCTGTCAGGGCCGCACAACAAGAGACCCAGTACTTC. The chain is built from TRBV29-1 and TRBJ2-5, with D possibly being TRBD1 (5 bases). The CDR3 length is 14 residues. Deletions cut 7 bases from V and 2 bases from J, with 17 bases between. Germline CDR1 reads SQVTM; CDR2 reads ANQGSEA.

The J gene is TRBJ2-3, the V gene TRBV29-1; 12 bases are a match to TRBD2. The CDR3 sequence is 17 residues long. V gave up 3 bases and J gave up 0 bases; unmatched junction bases: 7. Looked up from germline, CDR1 is SQVTM and CDR2 is ANQGSEA. The CDR3 sequence: CSVDGLAGGSSTDTQYF. The CDR3 coding sequence is TGCAGCGTTGATGGGCTAGCGGGGGGGTCTAGCACAGATACGCAGTATTTT.

The chain has TRBV5-4 and TRBJ2-2; a weak D match, TRBD1 (5 bases). The V end was cut by 7 bases, the J end by 1 base, with 8 bases between. The CDR3 length is 13 residues. CDR1 SGHNT and CDR2 YYREEE come from the germline V gene (reference sequence). CDR3 coding DNA: TGTGCCAGCCCTGACAGGAACACCGGGGAGCTGTTTTTT. Protein: CASPDRNTGELFF.

On this clone: The junction departs from the called germline gene at one end, perhaps through a read error. The V and J genes are TRBV7-8 and TRBJ2-5, with 7 positions matching TRBD2. The CDR3 has 18 amino acids. Germline V gives CDR1 SGHVS, CDR2 FQNEAQ. The CDR3 DNA sequence: TGTGCCTGCAGCTTAGGACCTGGGGGGGGTGGCTTCCAAGAGACCCAGTACTTC. Its translation is CACSLGPGGGGFQETQYF.

This rearrangement joins TRBV9 to TRBJ2-2; D possibly corresponds to TRBD2 (7 bases). Between the trimmed V and J ends, which lost 3 bases and 2 bases, there was a span of 14 bases. This CDR3 has 16 amino acids. Germline CDR1 SGDLS, CDR2 YYNGEE. The CDR3 coding sequence is TGTGCCAGCAGCGGGAGAGGGGGGGCAAACACCGGGGAGCTGTTTTTT. Protein product: CASSGRGGANTGELFF. The variable domain in full, completed from reference TRBV9 and TRBJ2-2, reads DSGVTQTPKHLITATGQRVTLRCSPRSGDLSVYWYQQSLDQGLQFLIQYYNGEERAKGNILERFSAQQFPDLHSELNLSSLELGDSALYFCASSGRGGANTGELFFGEGSRLTVL.

With respect to this clone: One end of the junction fails to match germline, which may point to a read error. This chain uses TRBV5-5 with TRBJ2-4; D is possibly TRBD1 (5 bases). The CDR3 consists of 14 residues. Germline V lookup: CDR1 SGHKS, CDR2 YYEKEE (reference sequence). CDR3 amino acids: CASSPRLTENIQCF. The CDR3 DNA reads TGTGCCAGCAGCCCCCGCCTGACAGAAAACATTCAGTGCTTC.

The rearrangement joins TRBV24-1 to TRBJ2-3; D call uncertain. V was clipped by 3 bases and J by 5 bases, with 8 bases between them. The CDR3 length is 13 residues. The germline V gene has CDR1 KGHDR and CDR2 SFDVKD. In DNA form, the CDR3 reads TGTGCCACCAGTGATGACTCAGTAGATACGCAGTATTTT. It encodes CATSDDSVDTQYF.

The V and J genes are TRBV3-1 (or the pseudogene TRBV3-2) and TRBJ2-3, with D possibly TRBD2 on 5 matching bases. Germline CDR1 is LGHDT and CDR2 is YNNKEL (reference sequence). The V end lost 5 bases, the J end lost 6 bases, and 12 bases lay between the germline ends. This CDR3 has 13 amino acids. The CDR3 DNA follows: TGTGCCAGCAGCACCCAGTCGGGGGATACGCAGTATTTT. Translating it yields CASSTQSGDTQYF.

CDR3 amino acids: CAWSGGSGDLQAFF. In nucleotides, the CDR3 is TGTGCCTGGAGTGGAGGCTCAGGGGACCTCCAAGCTTTCTTT. The chain joins TRBV30 to TRBJ1-1, with D tentatively TRBD1 (6 bases). Per the germline V gene, CDR1 is GTSNPN and CDR2 is SVGIG (reference sequence). V lost 1 base to trimming and J lost 9 bases, with 18 bases between them. The CDR3 extends over 14 amino acids.

The CDR3 DNA sequence: TGTGCCAGCAGCCAAGGCCCGGGGCGGGGGGGCAATCAGTTCTTC. It codes for CASSQGPGRGGNQFF. The chain uses TRBV3-1 (or the pseudogene TRBV3-2) and TRBJ2-1; TRBD2 matches at 9 bases. Germline CDR1 and CDR2: LGHDT and YNNKEL (reference sequence). J was trimmed by 13 bases and V by 1 base; bases with no gene match: 11. The CDR3 runs 15 residues.

This chain joins TRBV7-6 and TRBJ2-4; 9 bases are a match to TRBD2. The V segment lost 0 bases and the J segment 12 bases; nucleotides outside the gene matches: 6. CDR1 SGHVS and CDR2 FNYEAQ come from the germline V gene. The CDR3 sequence is 14 residues long. Here the CDR3 reads CASSLASAGGAQYF. The CDR3 coding sequence is TGTGCCAGCAGCTTAGCGTCGGCGGGGGGGGCTCAGTACTTC.

This chain joins TRBV5-4 and TRBJ2-3; 10 bases agree with TRBD2. The CDR3 has 14 residues. Germline CDR1 reads SGHNT; CDR2 reads YYREEE (reference sequence). Unmatched junction bases numbered 4, after V lost 4 bases and J lost 5 bases. The CDR3 sequence is CASSVLAGEDTQYF. The CDR3 region has the DNA TGTGCCAGCAGCGTCCTAGCGGGAGAAGATACGCAGTATTTT. The whole variable domain, filled in from reference TRBV5-4 and TRBJ2-3, reads ETGVTQSPTHLIKTRGQQVTLRCSSQSGHNTVSWYQQALGQGPQFIFQYYREEENGRGNFPPRFSGLQFPNYSSELNVNALELDDSALYLCASSVLAGEDTQYFGPGTRLTVL.